These 21 T cell receptor beta chains originate from one sample sequenced in a study of read filtering for tumor transcriptome and immune sequencing. Molecular barcoded adaptors covering alpha/delta and beta/gamma chains were used on 400 ng RNA. TCRdb re-called the reads through MiXCR, storing one row per CDR3 protein. Of about 39,000 distinct CDR3 sequences detected, around 13% appear once; the ten largest clones hold 15% to 20%. Sequencing input: a population of CD138-negative cells sorted from bone marrow. These receptor sequences come from a donor aged 40 or over with multiple myeloma.

This clonotype came up many times. The chain is built from TRBV5-1 and TRBJ2-3; possibly TRBD1 for D (6 bases). V was cut by 5 bases and J by 0 bases, with 10 bases left in between. CDR1 is SGHRS and CDR2 is YFSETQ in the germline V gene. This CDR3 contains 14 residues. CDR3 in amino acids: CASRQGTSTDTQYF. CDR3 nucleotide sequence: TGCGCCAGCAGACAGGGAACGAGCACAGATACGCAGTATTTT.

This clonotype was found many times. A much larger clone differs by one base, so this may be a read error. CDR3 coding DNA: TGCGCCGGCAGCCCGGACGGCGCCAATCAGCCCCAGCATTTT. Translating it yields CAGSPDGANQPQHF. This chain joins TRBV5-1 and TRBJ1-5; D unclear. Germline CDR1 reads SGHRS; CDR2 reads YFSETQ. CDR3 length equals 14 residues.

In its sample, this clonotype was seen many times. CDR3 DNA: TGTGCCAGCAGGACAACCGGAGGAGAGTGGGAGACCCAGTACTTC. It translates to CASRTTGGEWETQYF. The chain joins TRBV6-1 to TRBJ2-5; D might be TRBD2 (5 bases). Germline loops: CDR1 MNHNS, CDR2 SASEGT. Trimming took off 6 bases at V and 5 bases at J, with 19 bases between the two ends. There are 15 residues in the CDR3.

The CDR3 reads CASSLGTGTGELFF. CDR3 nucleotide sequence: TGTGCCAGCAGCTTGGGGACGGGCACCGGGGAGCTGTTTTTT. The genes are TRBV5-5 and TRBJ2-2; D is unclear. V lost 0 bases and J 4 bases, leaving 7 bases between the germline ends. The CDR3 totals 14 residues. CDR1 SGHKS and CDR2 YYEKEE come from the germline V gene (reference sequence).

This clonotype was observed at least ten times. The J gene is TRBJ2-7, the V gene TRBV29-1; TRBD2 is a possible D gene (5 bases). With 6 bases removed from V and 4 bases from J, the gap between germline ends came to 7 bases. The CDR3 has 10 amino acids. From germline, CDR1 is SQVTM and CDR2 ANQGSEA. This chain's CDR3 is CSVGEYEQYF. As DNA, the CDR3 is TGCAGCGTCGGGGAATACGAGCAGTACTTC.

This clonotype appeared a few times. The rearrangement joins TRBV5-5 to TRBJ1-2, with a possible D match to TRBD1 (5 bases). The length of the CDR3 is 13 residues. Germline values: CDR1 SGHKS, CDR2 YYEKEE (reference sequence). Trimming removed 5 bases at V and 6 bases at J, with 14 bases between. The CDR3 DNA is TGTGCCAGCAGGGGGGGGGTCTCTGATGGCTACACCTTC. The encoded protein is CASRGGVSDGYTF.

This clonotype was observed a handful of times. J is TRBJ2-2 and V is TRBV18; 7 bases match TRBD1. Per the germline V gene, CDR1 is KGHSH and CDR2 is LQKENI. This CDR3 is built from 16 residues. V trimming: 1 base; J trimming: 0 bases; junction bases outside the gene matches: 2. CDR3: CASSPQGASNTGELFF. CDR3 nucleotides: TGTGCCAGCTCACCACAGGGGGCGTCGAACACCGGGGAGCTGTTTTTT.

This clonotype was counted ten times or more. The V and J genes are TRBV7-8 and TRBJ2-3; 7 bases match TRBD2. The CDR3 runs to 16 residues. J gave up 0 bases and V 1 base, and 4 bases lay outside the gene matches. Germline CDR1 SGHVS, CDR2 FQNEAQ. The chain's CDR3 is CASSLEGGGSTDTQYF. The CDR3 nucleotides read TGTGCCAGCAGCTTAGAGGGCGGGGGAAGCACAGATACGCAGTATTTT. Full variable domain (outside the CDR3, taken from reference TRBV7-8 and TRBJ2-3): GAGVSQSPRYKVAKRGQDVALRCDPISGHVSLFWYQQALGQGPEFLTYFQNEAQLDKSGLPSDRFFAERPEGSVSTLKIQRTQQEDSAVYLCASSLEGGGSTDTQYFGPGTRLTVL.

As concerns this clonotype: A clone one base away is much larger, so this may be a read error. The V and J genes are TRBV28 and TRBJ1-1; TRBD1 matches 7 bases. The CDR3 consists of 14 residues. Trimming removed 6 bases from V and 7 bases from J; junction bases left unmatched: 11. Germline V gene lookup returns CDR1 MDHEN and CDR2 SYDVKM. The CDR3 reads CASSSRDSVFEAFF. The CDR3 nucleotides read TGTGCCAGCAGCTCCCGGGACAGTGTCTTTGAAGCTTTCTTT.

This clonotype was detected ten times or more. The V call is TRBV20-1, the J call TRBJ2-5, with D uncertain. V was cut by 6 bases and J by 1 base, with 9 bases left in between. The CDR3 extends over 12 amino acids. CDR1 DFQATT and CDR2 SNEGSKA come from the germline V gene (reference sequence). CDR3: CSAQTSQETQYF. CDR3 in DNA: TGCAGTGCCCAGACCAGCCAAGAGACCCAGTACTTC.

This clonotype was recorded a few times. The CDR3 DNA sequence: TGTGCCAGCTCACCTAATGTGGACACTGAAGCTTTCTTT. Translated: CASSPNVDTEAFF. This chain connects TRBV18 to TRBJ1-1; unclear D gene. Germline V gene sequence: CDR1 KGHSH, CDR2 LQKENI. Trimming took 3 bases from V and 3 from J, leaving 8 bases between them. The length of the CDR3 is 13 residues.

This clonotype was observed many times. This sequence joins TRBV9 and TRBJ1-3; D uncertain. The CDR3 runs to 14 residues. CDR1 is SGDLS, CDR2 YYNGEE, per germline. V was cut by 2 bases and J by 4 bases, with 10 bases left in between. This chain's CDR3 is CASSVWYMGNTIYF. The DNA of the CDR3 is TGTGCCAGCAGCGTTTGGTATATGGGAAACACCATATATTTT. Full variable domain (outside the CDR3, taken from reference TRBV9 and TRBJ1-3): DSGVTQTPKHLITATGQRVTLRCSPRSGDLSVYWYQQSLDQGLQFLIQYYNGEERAKGNILERFSAQQFPDLHSELNLSSLELGDSALYFCASSVWYMGNTIYFGEGSWLTVV.

The CDR3 DNA reads TGTGCCAGCAGCCACCCCCTTACTAGCGGGGGAGCCTACGAGCAGTACTTC. This codes for CASSHPLTSGGAYEQYF. The V call is TRBV6-6, the J call TRBJ2-7; 11 bases align to TRBD2. Trimming at V came to 6 bases and at J to 2 bases, leaving 12 bases not matched to a gene. Germline V gene data show CDR1 as MNHNY and CDR2 as SVGAGI (reference sequence). The CDR3 length is 17 residues.

This clonotype was found many times. The CDR3 sequence is CATSDRRGPAGTQHF. The DNA for the CDR3 is TGTGCCACCAGTGATAGGAGGGGCCCAGCGGGGACCCAGCATTTT. V gene TRBV24-1 combines with J gene TRBJ1-5; TRBD1 is a possible D gene (5 bases). Trimming cost V 3 bases and J 11 bases, with 19 bases left between them. In germline, CDR1 is KGHDR, CDR2 SFDVKD. The CDR3 loop spans 15 amino acids.

In regard to this clonotype: One base away lies a much larger clone, so this may be a sequencing read error. J is TRBJ2-1 and V is TRBV2, with 8 bases identical to TRBD2. CDR1 SNHLY and CDR2 FYNNEI come from the germline V gene. The CDR3 covers 12 residues. CDR3 protein: CASSGGANGQFF. CDR3 DNA sequence: TGTGCCAGCAGCGGGGGGGCCAATGGGCAGTTCTTC.

This clonotype was seen only a few times. The V and J genes are TRBV20-1 and TRBJ2-5, with 8 bases aligning to TRBD1. J gave up 5 bases and V 3 bases, and 2 bases lay outside the gene matches. This CDR3 spans 12 amino acids. Germline V gives CDR1 DFQATT, CDR2 SNEGSKA (reference sequence). CDR3 nucleotide sequence: TGCAGTGCTAGTCAGGGGGCCGAGACCCAGTACTTC. Translated: CSASQGAETQYF.

This clonotype was seen repeatedly, ten times or more. The J gene is TRBJ2-3, the V gene TRBV7-9; perhaps TRBD1 as D (5 bases). The V gene's germline CDR1 is SEHNR and CDR2 FQNEAQ (reference sequence). Between the trimmed V and J ends, which lost 5 bases and 5 bases, there was a span of 17 bases. There are 15 residues in the CDR3. This CDR3 reads CASSQSLGAQDTQYF. DNA of the CDR3: TGTGCCAGCAGCCAAAGTTTAGGGGCCCAAGATACGCAGTATTTT.

This clonotype has a count of ten or more. The V gene is TRBV20-1, the J gene TRBJ2-7, with TRBD1 identical over 8 bases. Trimming removed 7 bases from V and 7 bases from J; junction bases left unmatched: 18. Germline CDR1 reads DFQATT; CDR2 reads SNEGSKA (reference sequence). CDR3 length: 15 amino acids. CDR3 nucleotides: TGCAGTGTAGCGTTGTCGGTCAGGGGGCCTAGGGAGCAGTACTTC. Its protein product is CSVALSVRGPREQYF.

This clonotype was seen at least ten times. The junction does not match germline at one end; this may be a read error. The rearrangement links TRBV3-1 to TRBJ2-7; no reliable D call. The V gene's germline CDR1 is LGHDT and CDR2 YNNKEL (reference sequence). This CDR3 comprises 14 residues. The CDR3 spells CTSSQGLVGNEQYF. The CDR3 coding sequence is TGTACCAGCAGCCAAGGGCTCGTAGGGAACGAGCAGTACTTC.

In its sample, this clonotype was seen a few times. Compared with germline, one end of the junction differs, possibly owing to a read error. J is TRBJ1-1 and V is TRBV18; possibly TRBD1 for D (5 bases). The CDR3 loop spans 13 amino acids. CDR1 is KGHSH, CDR2 LQKENI, per germline. CDR3 nucleotides: TGTGCCAGCTCATCCGGGACTGACACTGTAGCTTTCTTT. Translated, it gives CASSSGTDTVAFF.

The genes are TRBV20-1 and TRBJ2-3; D is unresolved. The CDR3 length is 11 residues. CDR1 is DFQATT, CDR2 SNEGSKA, per germline (reference sequence). Trimming shortened V by 2 bases and J by 5 bases, and 5 bases separated the two germline ends. The CDR3 sequence is CSARWGDTQYF. Written as DNA, the CDR3 is TGCAGTGCTAGATGGGGAGATACGCAGTATTTT.